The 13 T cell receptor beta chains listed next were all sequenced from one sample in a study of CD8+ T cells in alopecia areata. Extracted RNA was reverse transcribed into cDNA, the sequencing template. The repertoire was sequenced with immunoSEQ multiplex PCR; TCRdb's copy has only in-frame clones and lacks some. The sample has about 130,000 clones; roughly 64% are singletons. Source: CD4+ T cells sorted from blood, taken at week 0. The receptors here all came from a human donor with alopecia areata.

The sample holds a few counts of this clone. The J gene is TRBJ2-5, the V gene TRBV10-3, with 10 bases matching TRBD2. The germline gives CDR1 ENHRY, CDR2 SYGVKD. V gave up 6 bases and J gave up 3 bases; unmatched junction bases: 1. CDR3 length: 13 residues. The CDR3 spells CAIRLAGEETQYF. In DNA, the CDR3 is TGTGCCATCAGGCTAGCGGGGGAAGAGACCCAGTACTTC.

Here the CDR3 DNA reads TGTGCCTGGACCGGATACAATGAGCAGTTCTTC. Protein sequence: CAWTGYNEQFF. The chain is built from TRBV30 and TRBJ2-1; D gene ambiguous. Germline V gene data show CDR1 as GTSNPN and CDR2 as SVGIG (reference sequence). This CDR3 has 11 amino acids. V was cut by 4 bases and J by 4 bases, with 5 bases left in between.

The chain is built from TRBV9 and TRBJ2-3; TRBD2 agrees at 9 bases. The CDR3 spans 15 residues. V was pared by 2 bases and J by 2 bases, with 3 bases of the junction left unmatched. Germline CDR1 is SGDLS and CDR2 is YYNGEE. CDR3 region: CASSVGTSHTDTQYF. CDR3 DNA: TGTGCCAGCAGCGTGGGGACTAGCCACACAGATACGCAGTATTTT.

The CDR3: CASSLSQQRNSPLHF. The CDR3 DNA is TGTGCCAGCAGCTTAAGTCAACAGAGAAATTCACCCCTCCACTTT. The chain links TRBV7-9 to TRBJ1-6; D is uncertain. Trimming left V 2 bases short and J 7 bases short, with 12 bases between. Germline V CDR1 and CDR2: SEHNR, FQNEAQ (reference sequence). The CDR3 spans 15 residues. Using reference TRBV7-9 and TRBJ1-6 for the parts outside the CDR3, the full variable domain is DTGVSQNPRHKITKRGQNVTFRCDPISEHNRLYWYRQTLGQGPEFLTYFQNEAQLEKSRLLSDRFSAERPKGSFSTLEIQRTEQGDSAMYLCASSLSQQRNSPLHFGNGTRLTVT.

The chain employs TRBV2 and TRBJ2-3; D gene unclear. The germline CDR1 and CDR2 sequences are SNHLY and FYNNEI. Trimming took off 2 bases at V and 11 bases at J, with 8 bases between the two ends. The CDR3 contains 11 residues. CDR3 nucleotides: TGTGCCAGCAGTGAAAGAGGACGGCAGTATTTT. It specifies CASSERGRQYF.

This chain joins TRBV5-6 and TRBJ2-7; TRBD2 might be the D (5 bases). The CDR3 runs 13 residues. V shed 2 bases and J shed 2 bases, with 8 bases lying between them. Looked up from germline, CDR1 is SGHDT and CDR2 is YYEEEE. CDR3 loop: CASSLDGTYEQYF. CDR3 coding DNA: TGTGCCAGCAGCTTAGACGGGACCTACGAGCAGTACTTC.

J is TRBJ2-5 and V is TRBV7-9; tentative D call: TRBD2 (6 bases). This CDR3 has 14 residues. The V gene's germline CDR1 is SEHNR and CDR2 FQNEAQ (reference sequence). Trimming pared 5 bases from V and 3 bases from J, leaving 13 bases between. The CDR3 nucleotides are TGTGCCAGCAGCGTTGCCGGGGGAGAAGAGACCCAGTACTTC. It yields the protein CASSVAGGEETQYF.

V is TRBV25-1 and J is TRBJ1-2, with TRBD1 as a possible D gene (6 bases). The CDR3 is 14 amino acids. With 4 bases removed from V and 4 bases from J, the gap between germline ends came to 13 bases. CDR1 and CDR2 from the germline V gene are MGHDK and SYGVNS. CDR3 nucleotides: TGTGCCAGCAGTGGACAGGCAGGCGCCTATGGCTACACCTTC. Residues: CASSGQAGAYGYTF.

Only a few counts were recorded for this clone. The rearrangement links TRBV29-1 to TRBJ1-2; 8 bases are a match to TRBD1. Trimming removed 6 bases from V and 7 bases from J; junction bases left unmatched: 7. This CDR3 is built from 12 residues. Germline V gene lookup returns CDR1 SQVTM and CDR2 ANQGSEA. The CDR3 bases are TGCAGCGTCTGGACAGGGACAGGTGGCTACACCTTC. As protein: CSVWTGTGGYTF.

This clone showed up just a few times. In nucleotides, the CDR3 is TGTGCCAGCTCGAGGGATACTGCAGATACGCAGTATTTT. This translates into CASSRDTADTQYF. The genes are TRBV27 and TRBJ2-3, with a tentative D call TRBD2 (5 bases). Germline lookup yields CDR1 MNHEY and CDR2 SMNVEV (reference sequence). This CDR3 has 13 amino acids. Trimming removed 8 bases at V and 4 bases at J, with 13 bases between.

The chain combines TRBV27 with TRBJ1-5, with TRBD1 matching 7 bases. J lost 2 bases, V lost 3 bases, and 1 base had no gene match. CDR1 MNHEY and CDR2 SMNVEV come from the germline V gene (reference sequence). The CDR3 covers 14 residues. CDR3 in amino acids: CASSFQGGNQPQHF. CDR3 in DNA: TGTGCCAGCAGTTTCCAGGGGGGCAATCAGCCCCAGCATTTT.

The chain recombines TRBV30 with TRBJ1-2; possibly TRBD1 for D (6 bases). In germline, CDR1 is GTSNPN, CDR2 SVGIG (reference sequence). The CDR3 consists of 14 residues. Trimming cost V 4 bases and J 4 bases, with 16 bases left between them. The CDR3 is CAWKGGGALYGYTF. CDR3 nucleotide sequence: TGTGCCTGGAAGGGGGGAGGAGCCCTCTATGGCTACACCTTC.

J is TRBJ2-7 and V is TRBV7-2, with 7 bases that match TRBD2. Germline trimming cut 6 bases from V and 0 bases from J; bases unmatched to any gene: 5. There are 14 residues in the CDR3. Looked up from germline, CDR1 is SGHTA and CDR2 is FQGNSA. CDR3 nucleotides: TGTGCCAGCAGTCCGAGCGGGGTCTCCTACGAGCAGTACTTC. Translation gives CASSPSGVSYEQYF.